Listed below are T cell receptor beta chains from one sample, sequenced in a study of shared clonotypes between healthy human individuals. Data came from immunoSEQ multiplex PCR; TCRdb stores just in-frame clones and leaves some out. Among under 650,000 clones listed, 90% to 97% were seen once. The material sequenced was naive CD4+ T cells sorted from blood. The receptors derive from a woman between 25 and 40 years old in good health. The CDR3 runs from the conserved cysteine through the conserved F or W. A D gene is named only where the DNA matches it firmly. Some rows have no size entry. The others give once, few or many, or a class for an expanded clone.

-	15	TRBV27	once	TRBJ2-7	TGTGCCAGCAGTTTATCGGGGGATAGCGGCTACGAGCAGTACTTC	CASSLSGDSGYEQYF
-	12	TRBV27	-	TRBJ2-6	TGTGCCAGCAGCCGGGGGGCCAACGTCCTGACTTTC	CASSRGANVLTF
-	16	TRBV15	-	TRBJ2-7	TGTGCCACCAGCAGAGGTAGGCTGGCACTAGGCTACGAGCAGTACTTC	CATSRGRLALGYEQYF
-	16	TRBV6-6	-	TRBJ1-5	TGTGCCAGCAGTTACTCGATACAGGCTAGCAATCAGCCCCAGCATTTT	CASSYSIQASNQPQHF
-	12	TRBV29-1	-	TRBJ2-7	TGCAGCGGGACCGGGCCGACATACGAGCAGTACTTC	CSGTGPTYEQYF
TRBD2	16	TRBV18	once	TRBJ2-2	TGTGCCAGCTCACCACAGGCGGGGGCGAACACCGGGGAGCTGTTTTTT	CASSPQAGANTGELFF
TRBD2	14	TRBV6-6	once	TRBJ2-7	TGTGCCAGCAGTTGGACTAGCGGGAGTTACGAGCAGTACTTC	CASSWTSGSYEQYF
-	17	TRBV4-1	-	TRBJ2-2	TGCGCCAGCAGCTTTGGACCCCGACTAGTGGAAACCGGGGAGCTGTTTTTT	CASSFGPRLVETGELFF
TRBD2	18	TRBV9	-	TRBJ2-5	TGTGCCAGCAGCCCCCATAGCGGGAGAGGGGGAAATGGAGAGACCCAGTACTTC	CASSPHSGRGGNGETQYF
TRBD1	17	TRBV7-9	-	TRBJ2-2	TGTGCCAGCAGGCCTCAGGGGGCGCGAAGGAAGACCGGGGAGCTGTTTTTT	CASRPQGARRKTGELFF
TRBD2	15	TRBV9	-	TRBJ2-3	TGTGCCAGCAGCTCTTTAGCGGGGCACACAGATACGCAGTATTTT	CASSSLAGHTDTQYF
-	13	TRBV10-2	few	TRBJ2-7	TGCGCCAGCAGTGAAGGGGGGCCCTACGAGCAGTACTTC	CASSEGGPYEQYF
TRBD2	14	TRBV11-1	-	TRBJ2-2	TGTGCCAGCAGCCGACTAGCGGGGACCGGGGAGCTGTTTTTT	CASSRLAGTGELFF
-	15	TRBV5-5	-	TRBJ1-1	TGTGCCAGCAGCTTGGGCGGGGCTGGGGCAACTGAAGCTTTCTTT	CASSLGGAGATEAFF
-	13	TRBV18	-	TRBJ2-2	TGTGCCAGCTCACCGGGATCGACCAGGGAGCTGTTTTTT	CASSPGSTRELFF
-	16	TRBV28	-	TRBJ2-6	TGTGCCAGCAGTTTATTTTCCGACTCTGGGGCCAACGTCCTGACTTTC	CASSLFSDSGANVLTF
TRBD2	16	TRBV7-3	-	TRBJ2-5	TGTGCCAGCAGCTCTGGGGCACTAGCGGGGCAAGAGACCCAGTACTTC	CASSSGALAGQETQYF
-	12	TRBV29-1	-	TRBJ2-5	TGCAGCGTTGTGATGGGGGGCGGGACCCAGTACTTC	CSVVMGGGTQYF
TRBD1	14	TRBV2	-	TRBJ2-7	TGTGCCAGCAGTGAGGGACAGGGGGGCAGGGAGCAGTACTTC	CASSEGQGGREQYF
-	13	TRBV5-1	-	TRBJ1-1	TGCGCCAGCAGCAGACGGGAGAACACTGAAGCTTTCTTT	CASSRRENTEAFF
-	15	TRBV5-1	-	TRBJ2-7	TGCGCCAGCAGCCCGGGGGCGGTGGGTTCCTACGAGCAGTACTTC	CASSPGAVGSYEQYF
-	13	TRBV15	-	TRBJ2-7	TGTGCCACCAGGCAGGGGAGGTCCTACGAGCAGTACTTC	CATRQGRSYEQYF
-	15	TRBV5-4	-	TRBJ1-2	TGTGCCAGCACTCCCTCGAGGGGGGGCGTGTGTGGCTACACCTTC	CASTPSRGGVCGYTF
-	13	TRBV2	few	TRBJ2-7	TGTGCCAGCAGTGAGAACGGACTCTACGAGCAGTACTTC	CASSENGLYEQYF
TRBD2	13	TRBV7-2	-	TRBJ2-7	TGTGCCAGCAGCCGCGGGAGTTGGTACGAGCAGTACTTC	CASSRGSWYEQYF
-	13	TRBV5-1	once	TRBJ1-2	TGCGCCAGCAGCTTGGGGGGTCAGGAGGGCTACACCTTC	CASSLGGQEGYTF
-	13	TRBV11-3	-	TRBJ2-5	TGTGCCAGCAGCGCTTATGTGGGAGAGACCCAGTACTTC	CASSAYVGETQYF
-	17	TRBV7-9	once	TRBJ1-5	TGTGCCAGCAGCTTAGCTGACAGGCGAGTGGGCAATCAGCCCCAGCATTTT	CASSLADRRVGNQPQHF
-	18	TRBV4-1	-	TRBJ2-1	TGCGCCAGCAGCCAAGTCCCTAGCGTCTTTGGCACCTACAATGAGCAGTTCTTC	CASSQVPSVFGTYNEQFF
-	14	TRBV28	-	TRBJ2-7	TGTGCCAGCAGTTTTTCCCGAGTTTCGAAGGAGCAGTACTTC	CASSFSRVSKEQYF
TRBD2	16	TRBV10-2	-	TRBJ2-3	TGCGCCAGCAGTGACCCACCGGGAGGAGGGACAGATACGCAGTATTTT	CASSDPPGGGTDTQYF
TRBD1	15	TRBV5-1	-	TRBJ1-2	TGCGCCAGCAGCTTGGGACAGGGTTTTGTGTATGGCTACACCTTC	CASSLGQGFVYGYTF
-	14	TRBV5-1	-	TRBJ2-7	TGCGCCAGCAGCCCTGGGACGGGGACCCTCGAGCAGTACTTC	CASSPGTGTLEQYF
-	11	TRBV29-1	-	TRBJ2-3	TGCAGCGTAACAGGGACAGATACGCAGTATTTT	CSVTGTDTQYF
-	12	TRBV28	-	TRBJ1-5	TGTGCCAGCAGTTTGGTCGGGCAGCCCCAGCATTTT	CASSLVGQPQHF
-	14	TRBV19	-	TRBJ2-1	TGTGCCAGTAGTATCGGACTATCCTACAATGAGCAGTTCTTC	CASSIGLSYNEQFF
-	12	TRBV11-1	-	TRBJ2-7	TGTGCCAGCAGCCCCTCCCTCCACGAGCAGTACTTC	CASSPSLHEQYF
-	16	TRBV6-1	once	TRBJ2-5	TGTGCCAGCAGTGTACCGGGACTTACAGGGCAAGAGACCCAGTACTTC	CASSVPGLTGQETQYF
-	21	TRBV12-2	-	TRBJ1-4	TGTGCAAGTCGCTTAAGCGGCACAGGGAAATTAAAGGAGCGGGCTAATGAAAAACTGTTTTTT	CASRLSGTGKLKERANEKLFF
-	12	TRBV11-1	-	TRBJ1-1	TGTGCCAGCAGTTGGGGGGGCACTGAAGCTTTCTTT	CASSWGGTEAFF
-	15	TRBV19	-	TRBJ1-5	TGTGCCAGTAGTCCGAATGACAGAATAAATCAGCCCCAGCATTTT	CASSPNDRINQPQHF
TRBD2	17	TRBV5-3	-	TRBJ2-1	TGTGCCAGAAGCCCCACTGGACTAGCGGGATCGTACAATGAGCAGTTCTTC	CARSPTGLAGSYNEQFF
TRBD2	18	TRBV5-6	-	TRBJ2-7	TGTGCCAGCAGCTTGGGACCCTTACTAGCGGGGACCACCTACGAGCAGTACTTC	CASSLGPLLAGTTYEQYF
TRBD1	14	TRBV28	-	TRBJ1-5	TGTGCCAGCAGGGATGGACAGGGAGGGCAGCCCCAGCATTTT	CASRDGQGGQPQHF
-	13	TRBV2	-	TRBJ2-3	TGTGCCAGCAAGGCCCGGCGACTACCTACGCAGTATTTT	CASKARRLPTQYF
-	13	TRBV6-5	-	TRBJ1-1	TGTGCCAGCAGTTACCTCCCGGGATCTGAAGCTTTCTTT	CASSYLPGSEAFF
TRBD2	14	TRBV5-1	-	TRBJ2-7	TGCGCCAGCAGCTTAACTAGCGGGAACCACGAGCAGTACTTC	CASSLTSGNHEQYF
-	12	TRBV10-3	-	TRBJ2-3	TGTGCCATCAGTGAGTCCGGGGATACGCAGTATTTT	CAISESGDTQYF
TRBD2	15	TRBV18	-	TRBJ2-1	TGTGCCAGCTCACCACGGGCTAGCGGAAACAATGAGCAGTTCTTC	CASSPRASGNNEQFF
TRBD2	13	TRBV5-1	-	TRBJ2-7	TGCGCCAGCGGAGCGGGAGGCTCCTACGAGCAGTACTTC	CASGAGGSYEQYF
-	15	TRBV11-2	-	TRBJ1-1	TGTGCCAGCAGCTTAGTAGGGGGGGCGAGAACTGAAGCTTTCTTT	CASSLVGGARTEAFF
TRBD1	12	TRBV6-5	-	TRBJ2-5	TGTGCCAGCAGAAAACAGGGGGAGACCCAGTACTTC	CASRKQGETQYF